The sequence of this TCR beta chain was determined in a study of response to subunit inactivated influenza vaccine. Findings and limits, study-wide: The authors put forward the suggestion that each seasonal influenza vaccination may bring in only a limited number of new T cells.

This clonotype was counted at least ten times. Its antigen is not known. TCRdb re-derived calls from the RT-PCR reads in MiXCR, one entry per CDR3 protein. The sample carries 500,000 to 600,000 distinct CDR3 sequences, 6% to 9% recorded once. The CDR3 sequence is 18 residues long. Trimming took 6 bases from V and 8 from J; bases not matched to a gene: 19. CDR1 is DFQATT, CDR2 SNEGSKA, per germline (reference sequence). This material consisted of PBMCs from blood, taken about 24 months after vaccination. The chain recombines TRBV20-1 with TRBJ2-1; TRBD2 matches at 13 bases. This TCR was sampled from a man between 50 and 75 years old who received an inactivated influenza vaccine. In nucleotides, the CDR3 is TGCAGTGCCTCACCGGGACCAGGGAGACTAGCGGGAGGAGATGAGCAGTTCTTC. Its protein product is CSASPGPGRLAGGDEQFF.